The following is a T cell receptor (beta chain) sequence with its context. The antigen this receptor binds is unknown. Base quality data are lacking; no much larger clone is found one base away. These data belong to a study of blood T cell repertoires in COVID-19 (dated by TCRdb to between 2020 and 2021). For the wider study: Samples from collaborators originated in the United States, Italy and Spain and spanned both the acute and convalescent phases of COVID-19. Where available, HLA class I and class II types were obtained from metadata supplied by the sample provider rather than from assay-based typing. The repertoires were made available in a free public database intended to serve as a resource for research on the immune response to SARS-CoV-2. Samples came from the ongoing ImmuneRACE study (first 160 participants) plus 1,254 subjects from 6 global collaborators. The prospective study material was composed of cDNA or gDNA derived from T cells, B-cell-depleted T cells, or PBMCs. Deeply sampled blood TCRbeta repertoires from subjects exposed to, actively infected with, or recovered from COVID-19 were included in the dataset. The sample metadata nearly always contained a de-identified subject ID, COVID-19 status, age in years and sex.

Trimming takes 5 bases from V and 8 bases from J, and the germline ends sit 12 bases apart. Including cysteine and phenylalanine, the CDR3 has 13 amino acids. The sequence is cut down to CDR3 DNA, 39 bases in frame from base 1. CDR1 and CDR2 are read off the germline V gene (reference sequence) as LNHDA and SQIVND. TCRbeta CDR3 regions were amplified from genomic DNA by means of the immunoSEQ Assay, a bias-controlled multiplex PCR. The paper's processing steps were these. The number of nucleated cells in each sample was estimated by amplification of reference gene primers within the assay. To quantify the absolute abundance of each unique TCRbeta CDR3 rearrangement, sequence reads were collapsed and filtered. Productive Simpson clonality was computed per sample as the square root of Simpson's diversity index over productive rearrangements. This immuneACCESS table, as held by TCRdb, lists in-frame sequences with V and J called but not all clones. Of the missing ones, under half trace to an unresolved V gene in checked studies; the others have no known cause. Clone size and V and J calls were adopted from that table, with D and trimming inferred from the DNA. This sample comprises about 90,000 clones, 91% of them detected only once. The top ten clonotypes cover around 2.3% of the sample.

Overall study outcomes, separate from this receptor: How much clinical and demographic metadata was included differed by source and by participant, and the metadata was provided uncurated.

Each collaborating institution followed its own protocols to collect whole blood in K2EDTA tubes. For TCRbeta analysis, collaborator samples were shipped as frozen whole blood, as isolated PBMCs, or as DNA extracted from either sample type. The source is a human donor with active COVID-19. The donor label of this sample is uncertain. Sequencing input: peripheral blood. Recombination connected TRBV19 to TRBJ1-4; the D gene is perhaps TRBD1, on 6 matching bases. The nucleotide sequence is TGTGCCAGTAGTTCTAATACAGGGGAAAAACTGTTTTTT. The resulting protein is CASSSNTGEKLFF.